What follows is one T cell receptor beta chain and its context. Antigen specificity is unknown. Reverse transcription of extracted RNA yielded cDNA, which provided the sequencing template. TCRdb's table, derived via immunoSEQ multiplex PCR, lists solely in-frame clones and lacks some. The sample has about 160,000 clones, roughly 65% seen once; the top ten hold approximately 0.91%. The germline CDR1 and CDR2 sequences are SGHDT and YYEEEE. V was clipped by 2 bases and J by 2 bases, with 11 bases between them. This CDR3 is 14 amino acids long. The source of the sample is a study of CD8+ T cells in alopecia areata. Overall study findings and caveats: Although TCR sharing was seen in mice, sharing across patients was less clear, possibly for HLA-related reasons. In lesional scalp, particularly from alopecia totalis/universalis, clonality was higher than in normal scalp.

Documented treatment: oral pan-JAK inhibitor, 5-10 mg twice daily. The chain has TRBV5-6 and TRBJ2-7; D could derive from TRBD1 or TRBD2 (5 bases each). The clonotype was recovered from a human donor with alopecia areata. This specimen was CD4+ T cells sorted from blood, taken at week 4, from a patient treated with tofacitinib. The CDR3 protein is CASSLGAGTYEQYF. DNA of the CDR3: TGTGCCAGCAGCTTAGGGGCCGGGACCTACGAGCAGTACTTC.